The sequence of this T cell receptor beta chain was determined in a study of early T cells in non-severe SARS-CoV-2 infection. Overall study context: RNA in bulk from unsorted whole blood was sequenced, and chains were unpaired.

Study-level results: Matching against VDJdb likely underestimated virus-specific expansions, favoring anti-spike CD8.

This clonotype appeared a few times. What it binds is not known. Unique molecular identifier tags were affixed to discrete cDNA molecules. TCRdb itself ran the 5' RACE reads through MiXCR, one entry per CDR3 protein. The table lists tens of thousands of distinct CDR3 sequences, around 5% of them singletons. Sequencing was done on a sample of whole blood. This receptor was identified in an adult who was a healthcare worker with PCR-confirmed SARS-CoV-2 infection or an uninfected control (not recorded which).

CDR3 DNA: TGTGCCAGCAGTTACCGGACAGGGTTACTGTTTTTT. The encoded protein is CASSYRTGLLFF. The rearrangement links TRBV6-2 or TRBV6-3 to TRBJ1-4, with TRBD1 identical over 8 bases. The V segment lost 2 bases and the J segment 13 bases; nucleotides outside the gene matches: 3. The CDR3 has 12 residues. Germline-derived CDR1 and CDR2 are MNHEY and SVGEGT.